The rows below give T cell receptor beta chains drawn from one sample of a study of T cell responses to AZD1222 COVID-19 vaccine. Some clones are missing from TCRdb's copy, which holds only in-frame ones; the method was immunoSEQ multiplex PCR. The table has 130,000 to 150,000 clones, 85% to 95% seen once. Sequenced here: peripheral blood, sampled on day 0 of AZD1222 vaccination. All receptors come from an adult in good health. Both conserved end residues are part of each CDR3.

v_call: TRBV9; j_call: TRBJ1-1; cdr3_aa: CASSVGGEVSTEAFF
v_call: TRBV2; j_call: TRBJ1-1; cdr3_aa: CASTRPTGRLVNTEAFF
v_call: TRBV7-9; j_call: TRBJ2-7; cdr3_aa: CASSRPEQYF
v_call: TRBV5-1; j_call: TRBJ2-5; cdr3_aa: CASSTGLAGKETQYF
v_call: TRBV18; j_call: TRBJ1-5; cdr3_aa: CASSPFNQPQHF
v_call: TRBV19; j_call: TRBJ1-2; cdr3_aa: CASRRTNYGYTF
v_call: TRBV11-2; j_call: TRBJ2-7; cdr3_aa: CASSLGRTWLQGGDEQYF
v_call: TRBV18; j_call: TRBJ1-2; cdr3_aa: CASSPDRLYGYTF
v_call: TRBV19; j_call: TRBJ1-4; cdr3_aa: CASKDRPGGNEKLFF
v_call: TRBV6-5; j_call: TRBJ1-2; cdr3_aa: CASSPTGGNYGYTF
v_call: TRBV15; j_call: TRBJ1-1; cdr3_aa: CATSRAQGAGTEAFF
v_call: TRBV1; j_call: TRBJ2-3; cdr3_aa: CTSSQPGGPTDTQYF
v_call: TRBV7-2; j_call: TRBJ2-1; cdr3_aa: CASSPVSSGTYNEQFF
v_call: TRBV7-9; j_call: TRBJ2-7; cdr3_aa: CASSPNTNYEQYF
v_call: TRBV18; j_call: TRBJ1-5; cdr3_aa: CASSPDLNQPQHF
v_call: TRBV18; j_call: TRBJ1-3; cdr3_aa: CASSPRESSSGNTIYF
v_call: TRBV5-1; j_call: TRBJ2-7; cdr3_aa: CASSLAPSRGGYEQYF
v_call: TRBV6-4; j_call: TRBJ1-2; cdr3_aa: CASSDSGRGKEANYGYTF
v_call: TRBV19; j_call: TRBJ1-1; cdr3_aa: CASTTGGPEAFF
v_call: TRBV5-4; j_call: TRBJ2-2; cdr3_aa: CASSGQGGSTGELFF
v_call: TRBV28; j_call: TRBJ1-6; cdr3_aa: CASRERDSYYNSPLHF
v_call: TRBV4-2; j_call: TRBJ2-1; cdr3_aa: CASSSGVFNEQFF
v_call: TRBV5-4; j_call: TRBJ1-6; cdr3_aa: CASSLDSSYNSPLHF
v_call: TRBV5-1; j_call: TRBJ1-2; cdr3_aa: CASSDGQAGYTF
v_call: TRBV2; j_call: TRBJ2-1; cdr3_aa: CASMYGTSGSWGEQFF
v_call: TRBV3-1/TRBV3-2; j_call: TRBJ1-3; cdr3_aa: CASSPTIKVSGNTIYF
v_call: TRBV18; j_call: TRBJ1-1; cdr3_aa: CATFHRYTEAFF
v_call: TRBV6-5; j_call: TRBJ1-3; cdr3_aa: CASSPRSLAGNTIYF
v_call: TRBV12-3/TRBV12-4; j_call: TRBJ1-5; cdr3_aa: CASSWDRQPQHF
v_call: TRBV11-1; j_call: TRBJ1-2; cdr3_aa: CASSWAGYGYTF
v_call: TRBV29-1; j_call: TRBJ1-2; cdr3_aa: CSALTVGQGNYGYTF
v_call: TRBV2; j_call: TRBJ2-1; cdr3_aa: CASMKGEGPYNEQFF
v_call: TRBV9; j_call: TRBJ2-7; cdr3_aa: CASSVSGREQYF
v_call: TRBV5-4; j_call: TRBJ2-5; cdr3_aa: CASSLAGGSQETQYF
v_call: TRBV11-2; j_call: TRBJ2-1; cdr3_aa: CASRTLAGSSYNEQFF
v_call: TRBV23-1; j_call: TRBJ2-7; cdr3_aa: CASSQSGQGYEQYF
v_call: TRBV12-3/TRBV12-4; j_call: TRBJ1-4; cdr3_aa: CASSSGEKLFF
v_call: TRBV5-6; j_call: TRBJ2-3; cdr3_aa: CASSRDTTDTQYF
v_call: TRBV9; j_call: TRBJ1-1; cdr3_aa: CASSPQDGGAFF
v_call: TRBV7-9; j_call: TRBJ1-1; cdr3_aa: CASSLVLNTEAFF
v_call: TRBV24-1; j_call: TRBJ1-1; cdr3_aa: CATSDLGQGAAEAFF
v_call: TRBV2; j_call: TRBJ1-2; cdr3_aa: CASSFAGADYGYTF
v_call: TRBV3-1/TRBV3-2; j_call: TRBJ2-3; cdr3_aa: CASSERSTDTQYF
v_call: TRBV12-5; j_call: TRBJ1-5; cdr3_aa: CASGLGQPYSNQPQHF
v_call: TRBV7-9; j_call: TRBJ2-7; cdr3_aa: CASSSGREDEQYF
v_call: TRBV9; j_call: TRBJ1-1; cdr3_aa: CASHPAGRLNTEAFF
v_call: TRBV19; j_call: TRBJ2-1; cdr3_aa: CASTIKRGYYNEQFF
v_call: TRBV3-1/TRBV3-2; j_call: TRBJ2-3; cdr3_aa: CASSQTGDTQYF
v_call: TRBV5-1; j_call: TRBJ1-2; cdr3_aa: CASSLRQDGYTF